A single sample gave rise to the 9 T cell receptor beta chains below, sequenced in a study of graft-versus-host responses after intestinal transplantation. No antigen has been assigned to these receptors. Assay: immunoSEQ multiplex PCR; the TCRdb copy retains only in-frame clones and omits some. Here the sample spans tens of thousands of clones, roughly nine tenths being singletons. The sequencing used unstimulated CD8+ T cells sorted from spleen or lymph node cells, collected before intestinal transplant. These receptors came from a human donor who received an intestinal transplant.

This chain joins TRBV14 and TRBJ2-7, with no clear D. CDR3 length: 15 amino acids. CDR1 is SGHDN, CDR2 FVKESK, per germline. V was shortened by 0 bases and J by 4 bases, with 13 bases between the two germline ends. CDR3 in amino acids: CASSQDRNRRYEQYF. The CDR3 coding sequence is TGTGCCAGCAGCCAAGATCGTAACCGGCGGTACGAGCAGTACTTC.

Here the CDR3 DNA reads TGCGCCAGCAGCCAAGATTTTCGGGAGGACCTGTTCTTC. It encodes CASSQDFREDLFF. V usage is TRBV4-1 and J usage is TRBJ2-1, with 7 positions matching TRBD2. Per the germline V gene, CDR1 is MGHRA and CDR2 is YSYEKL. V lost 0 bases to trimming and J lost 15 bases; unmatched junction nucleotides: 8. This CDR3 spans 13 amino acids.

The chain combines TRBV7-9 with TRBJ2-7, with a tentative D call TRBD2 (8 bases). V lost 8 bases and J lost 0, with 14 bases in between. Germline values: CDR1 SEHNR, CDR2 FQNEAQ (reference sequence). This CDR3 region has 14 residues. CDR3 sequence (DNA): TGTGCCAGCGATAGCGGGGACAGCTCCTACGAGCAGTACTTC. Translating gives CASDSGDSSYEQYF.

Here the CDR3 DNA reads TGCGCCAGCAGCCAAGATTTCGGGGTGGAGCTAACAGCCGGGGAGCTGTTTTTT. Its translation: CASSQDFGVELTAGELFF. The chain couples TRBV4-3 to TRBJ2-2; D is possibly TRBD2 (5 bases). CDR3 size: 18 residues. Trimming left V 0 bases short and J 6 bases short, with 20 bases between. CDR1 is LGHNA and CDR2 is YSLEER in the germline V gene.

V and J are TRBV30 and TRBJ1-1; D might be TRBD1 (6 bases). The CDR3 extends over 13 amino acids. Germline V gene sequence: CDR1 GTSNPN, CDR2 SVGIG (reference sequence). Trimming shortened V by 3 bases and J by 8 bases, and 16 bases separated the two germline ends. CDR3 region: CAWSFMKGTEAFF. For the CDR3, the DNA is TGTGCCTGGAGCTTTATGAAGGGGACAGAAGCTTTCTTT.

This clone was recorded once. The chain is built from TRBV2 and TRBJ2-7; 7 nucleotides align to TRBD2. Trimming took 5 bases from V and 2 from J; bases not matched to a gene: 6. CDR3 length: 14 residues. Per the germline V gene, CDR1 is SNHLY and CDR2 is FYNNEI. CDR3 sequence: CASSTVAGPYEQYF. CDR3 in DNA: TGTGCCAGCAGTACCGTAGCGGGCCCCTACGAGCAGTACTTC.

V gene TRBV4-1 combines with J gene TRBJ1-2; 8 bases match TRBD1. In germline, CDR1 is MGHRA, CDR2 YSYEKL. The CDR3 consists of 15 residues. After removal of 7 bases from V and 6 bases from J, the junction contained 13 bases not matched to a gene. This CDR3 is CASNHPGGRENGYTF. For the CDR3, the DNA is TGCGCCAGCAATCACCCAGGGGGCCGGGAGAATGGCTACACCTTC.

V usage is TRBV10-2 and J usage is TRBJ2-1, with D perhaps matching TRBD2 (5 bases). Germline loops: CDR1 WSHSY, CDR2 SAAADI. The V and J ends lost 3 bases and 0 bases respectively, with 9 bases between them. The CDR3 is made up of 15 amino acids. The CDR3 DNA reads TGCGCCAGCAGTGACGAAGCGGCCTCCTACAATGAGCAGTTCTTC. As protein: CASSDEAASYNEQFF.

The gene calls are TRBV7-2 and TRBJ1-5; D gene uncertain. Trimming removed 4 bases from V and 4 bases from J, with 14 bases in between. The CDR3 extends over 15 amino acids. The germline CDR1 and CDR2 sequences are SGHTA and FQGNSA. The CDR3 bases are TGTGCCAGCAGCTCGTCTTTCTTTCGTAATCAGCCCCAGCATTTT. Translated: CASSSSFFRNQPQHF.